A single sample gave rise to the 14 T cell receptor beta chains below, sequenced in a study of T cells in Graves' hyperthyroidism and ophthalmopathy. RNA transcripts were the template for amplifying TCR beta CDR3 regions. The TCR CDR3 first-round RT-PCR relied on the HTBI primer set. TCRdb ran MiXCR on the multiplex PCR reads and lists one entry per CDR3 protein. Of around 700,000 distinct CDR3 sequences in the sample, roughly a sixth are singletons; the top ten hold around 15%. Sequencing input: blood. The origin of the receptors is a woman aged 45-59 years with Graves' hyperthyroidism that later progressed to Graves' ophthalmopathy.

This clonotype was seen at least ten times. V gene TRBV5-1 combines with J gene TRBJ2-2; tentative D call: TRBD1 (6 bases). Germline CDR1 is SGHRS and CDR2 is YFSETQ. This CDR3 is 15 amino acids long. V lost 4 bases and J lost 1, with 11 bases in between. The CDR3 reads CASSAGQMNTGELFF. The CDR3 nucleotides read TGCGCCAGCAGCGCCGGACAGATGAACACCGGGGAGCTGTTTTTT.

In its sample, this clonotype was seen a few times. This chain uses TRBV7-9 with TRBJ1-4; TRBD1 matches 10 bases. Trimming removed 3 bases from V and 8 bases from J; junction bases left unmatched: 6. Germline loops: CDR1 SEHNR, CDR2 FQNEAQ (reference sequence). The CDR3 extends over 15 amino acids. CDR3 sequence (DNA): TGTGCCAGCAGCTTTCCTGGACAGGGGGGCGAAAAACTGTTTTTT. It is translated as CASSFPGQGGEKLFF.

There are many counts of this clonotype. No DNA is shown, since the ends of the CDR3 on it are uncertain; the CDR3 is the one TCRdb lists. The chain joins TRBV7-9 to TRBJ2-7; TRBD1 is the table's D call, not checked against the DNA. Inclusive of both ends, the CDR3 amounts to 15 amino acids. Germline-derived CDR1 and CDR2 are SEHNR and FQNEAQ (reference sequence). CDR3 protein: CASSPTFGADYEQYF.

This clonotype appeared many times. This sequence joins TRBV12-3 or TRBV12-4 and TRBJ1-3; D unresolved. V lost 5 bases and J 0 bases, leaving 11 bases between the germline ends. The CDR3 runs 15 residues. CDR3 nucleotide sequence: TGTGCCAGCAGTCTGTCAGGTACCTCTGGAAACACCATATATTTT. Residues: CASSLSGTSGNTIYF.

There are many counts of this clonotype. The genes are TRBV18 and TRBJ1-4; TRBD1 might be the D (6 bases). Trimming took 3 bases from V and 4 from J, leaving 12 bases between them. CDR3 size: 15 residues. Germline-derived CDR1 and CDR2 are KGHSH and LQKENI. The CDR3 protein is CASSPLDSDNEKLFF. The CDR3, as DNA: TGTGCCAGCTCACCGCTGGACAGCGATAATGAAAAACTGTTTTTT.

This rearrangement joins TRBV6-1 to TRBJ1-4; D possibly corresponds to TRBD1 (5 bases). CDR1 and CDR2 from the germline V gene are MNHNS and SASEGT. V lost 5 bases and J lost 0, with 16 bases in between. This CDR3 is built from 17 residues. The CDR3 coding sequence is TGTGCCAGCAGTCCCCGTGGGACGGTAGCAACTAATGAAAAACTGTTTTTT. Protein: CASSPRGTVATNEKLFF.

This clonotype was found a few times. A read error may explain this, as a much larger clone is one base away. The missing conserved phenylalanine or tryptophan at the end of this CDR3 makes a read error likely. This chain links TRBV27 with TRBJ1-1; D perhaps matches TRBD1 (5 bases). The CDR3 consists of 13 residues. V lost 5 bases, J lost 8 bases, and 15 bases lay in between. The germline gives CDR1 MNHEY, CDR2 SMNVEV (reference sequence). As DNA, the CDR3 is TGTGCCAGCAGTGTCGGGGGGTCGTTAGAAGCTTTCCTT. It encodes CASSVGGSLEAFL.

Many counts were recorded for this clonotype. This chain links TRBV5-1 with TRBJ2-3; maybe TRBD2 (6 bases). Germline V gives CDR1 SGHRS, CDR2 YFSETQ. The CDR3 sequence is 17 residues long. Trimming pared 4 bases from V and 3 bases from J, leaving 21 bases between. CDR3 nucleotides: TGCGCCAGCAGCCCGCTCCCCCCGGGACTGCGAACAGATACGCAGTATTTT. It specifies CASSPLPPGLRTDTQYF.

Details on this clonotype: At one end, the junction sequence differs from germline, possibly due to a read error. The genes are TRBV19 and TRBJ1-1; tentatively, D is TRBD1 (6 bases). The V gene's germline CDR1 is LNHDA and CDR2 SQIVND (reference sequence). This CDR3 has 14 amino acids. CDR3 in DNA: TGTGCCAGTAGTACGACAGGTGATGGGACTGAAGCTTCCTTT. Translating it yields CASSTTGDGTEASF. Complete variable domain (other parts from reference TRBV19 and TRBJ1-1): DGGITQSPKYLFRKEGQNVTLSCEQNLNHDAMYWYRQDPGQGLRLIYYSQIVNDFQKGDIAEGYSVSREKKESFPLTVTSAQKNPTAFYLCASSTTGDGTEASFGQGTRLTVV.

This clonotype has more than one count but fewer than ten. V and J are TRBV7-2 and TRBJ1-5; D perhaps matches TRBD1 (6 bases). Looked up from germline, CDR1 is SGHTA and CDR2 is FQGNSA. The CDR3 sequence is 14 residues long. Trimming took off 4 bases at V and 7 bases at J, with 14 bases between the two ends. DNA for the CDR3: TGTGCCAGCAGCTCCACAGGGATCTGGCAGCCCCAGCATTTT. Protein product: CASSSTGIWQPQHF.

The chain combines TRBV5-1 with TRBJ2-7, with TRBD2 as a possible D gene (5 bases). CDR1 and CDR2 from the germline V gene are SGHRS and YFSETQ. The CDR3 totals 16 residues. Trimming removed 4 bases from V and 0 bases from J, with 17 bases in between. In DNA, the CDR3 is TGCGCCAGCAGCGCTCAGTCAGAGGGTGGCTCCTACGAGCAGTACTTC. It codes for CASSAQSEGGSYEQYF.

This clonotype was seen repeatedly, ten times or more. The chain links TRBV3-1 to TRBJ2-7, with D unclear. This CDR3 comprises 15 residues. Trimming shortened V by 1 base and J by 0 bases, and 10 bases separated the two germline ends. Germline V gene data show CDR1 as LGHDT and CDR2 as YNNKEL (reference sequence). The CDR3 sequence is CASSQALRASYEQYF. CDR3 bases: TGTGCCAGCAGCCAAGCTCTAAGGGCCTCCTACGAGCAGTACTTC.

This clonotype was found many times. The chain combines TRBV18 with TRBJ1-4; no reliable D call. Trimming left V 2 bases short and J 8 bases short, with 12 bases between. The CDR3 length is 14 residues. In germline, CDR1 is KGHSH, CDR2 LQKENI. In DNA form, the CDR3 reads TGTGCCAGCTCACCAGCCCGGGAGGAGGAAAAACTGTTTTTT. Translation gives CASSPAREEEKLFF. The complete variable domain, with remaining parts taken from reference TRBV18 and TRBJ1-4, reads NAGVMQNPRHLVRRRGQEARLRCSPMKGHSHVYWYRQLPEEGLKFMVYLQKENIIDESGMPKERFSAEFPKEGPSILRIQQVVRGDSAAYFCASSPAREEEKLFFGSGTQLSVL.

This clonotype was seen a few times. The chain recombines TRBV20-1 with TRBJ2-2; 8 bases agree with TRBD1. The CDR3 loop spans 17 amino acids. V lost 0 bases to trimming and J lost 7 bases; unmatched junction nucleotides: 13. Germline lookup yields CDR1 DFQATT and CDR2 SNEGSKA (reference sequence). CDR3 in amino acids: CSARDPGQGTLIGELFF. The DNA for the CDR3 is TGCAGTGCTAGAGATCCCGGACAGGGAACATTAATCGGGGAGCTGTTTTTT.